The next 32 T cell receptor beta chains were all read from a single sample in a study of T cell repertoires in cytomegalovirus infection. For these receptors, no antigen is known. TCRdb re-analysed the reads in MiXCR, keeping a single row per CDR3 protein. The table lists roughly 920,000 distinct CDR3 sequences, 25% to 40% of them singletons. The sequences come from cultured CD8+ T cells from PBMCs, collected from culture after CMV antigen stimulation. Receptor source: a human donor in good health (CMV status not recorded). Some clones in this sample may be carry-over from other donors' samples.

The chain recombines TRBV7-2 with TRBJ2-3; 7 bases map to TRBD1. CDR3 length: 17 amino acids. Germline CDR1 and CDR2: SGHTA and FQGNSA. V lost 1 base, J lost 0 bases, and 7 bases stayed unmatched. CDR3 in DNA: TGTGCCAGCAGCTTAGGACCGGGACAGAGTAGCACAGATACGCAGTATTTT. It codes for CASSLGPGQSSTDTQYF.

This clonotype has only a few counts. The CDR3, as DNA: TGTGCTAGCCAACCAGTACTCTACAATGAGCAGTTCTTC. Amino acids: CASQPVLYNEQFF. This chain connects TRBV7-7 to TRBJ2-1; D is uncertain. The CDR3 runs 13 residues. CDR1 SSHAT and CDR2 FNYEAQ come from the germline V gene (reference sequence).

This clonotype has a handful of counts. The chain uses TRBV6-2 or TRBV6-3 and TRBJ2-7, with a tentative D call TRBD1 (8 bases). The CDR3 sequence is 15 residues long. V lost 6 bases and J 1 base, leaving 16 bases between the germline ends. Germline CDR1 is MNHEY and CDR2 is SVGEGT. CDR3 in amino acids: CASRPDRGGSYEQYV. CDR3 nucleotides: TGTGCCAGCAGACCCGACAGGGGAGGGTCCTACGAGCAGTACGTC.

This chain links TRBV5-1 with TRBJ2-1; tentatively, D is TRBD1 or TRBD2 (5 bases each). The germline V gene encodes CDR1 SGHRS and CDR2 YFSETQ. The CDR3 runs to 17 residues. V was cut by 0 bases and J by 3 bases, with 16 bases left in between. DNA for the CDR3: TGCGCCAGCAGCTTGGGAGGGGACCCTCAACTCTACAATGAGCAGTTCTTC. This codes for CASSLGGDPQLYNEQFF.

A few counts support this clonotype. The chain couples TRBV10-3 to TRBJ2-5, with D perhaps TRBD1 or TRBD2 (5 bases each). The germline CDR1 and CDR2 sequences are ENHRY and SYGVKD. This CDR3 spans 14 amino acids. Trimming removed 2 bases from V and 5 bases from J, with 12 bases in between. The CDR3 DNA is TGTGCCATCAGTGAGCCGGGACCCTGGGAGACCCAGTACTTC. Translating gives CAISEPGPWETQYF.

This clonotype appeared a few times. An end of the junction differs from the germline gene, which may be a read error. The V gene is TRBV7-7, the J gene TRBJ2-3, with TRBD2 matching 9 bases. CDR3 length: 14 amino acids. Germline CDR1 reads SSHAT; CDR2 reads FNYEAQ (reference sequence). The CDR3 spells CASSFVAGDDTQYF. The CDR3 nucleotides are TGTGCTAGCAGCTTCGTAGCGGGGGATGATACGCAGTATTTT. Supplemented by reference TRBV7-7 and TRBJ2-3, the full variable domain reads GAGVSQSPRYKVTKRGQDVTLRCDPISSHATLYWYQQALGQGPEFLTYFNYEAQPDKSGLPSDRFSAERPEGSISTLTIQRTEQRDSAMYRCASSFVAGDDTQYFGPGTRLTVL.

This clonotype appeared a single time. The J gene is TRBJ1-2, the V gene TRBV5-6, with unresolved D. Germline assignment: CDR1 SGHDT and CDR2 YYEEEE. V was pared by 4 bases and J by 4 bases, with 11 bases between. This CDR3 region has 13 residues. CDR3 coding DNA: TGTGCCAGCAGCCAGGACCTCTCCTATGGCTACACCTTC. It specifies CASSQDLSYGYTF.

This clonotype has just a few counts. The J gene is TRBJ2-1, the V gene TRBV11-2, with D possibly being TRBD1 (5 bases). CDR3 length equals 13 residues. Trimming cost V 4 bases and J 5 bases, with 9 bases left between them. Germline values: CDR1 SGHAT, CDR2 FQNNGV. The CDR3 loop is CASSSTVHNEQFF. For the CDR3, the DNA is TGTGCCAGCAGCTCGACAGTTCACAATGAGCAGTTCTTC.

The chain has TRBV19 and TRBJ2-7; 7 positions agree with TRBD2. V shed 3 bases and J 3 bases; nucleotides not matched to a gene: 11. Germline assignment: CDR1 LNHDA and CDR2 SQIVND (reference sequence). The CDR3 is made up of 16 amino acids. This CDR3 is CASSMNGERGLYEQYV. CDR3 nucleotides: TGTGCCAGTAGTATGAATGGCGAGCGGGGTCTCTACGAGCAGTACGTC.

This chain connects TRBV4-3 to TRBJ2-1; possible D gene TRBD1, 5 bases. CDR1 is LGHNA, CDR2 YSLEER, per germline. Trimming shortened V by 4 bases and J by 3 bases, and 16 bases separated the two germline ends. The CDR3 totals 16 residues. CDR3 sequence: CASSPTGGSDYNEQFF. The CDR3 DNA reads TGCGCCAGCAGCCCTACAGGCGGATCGGACTACAATGAGCAGTTCTTC.

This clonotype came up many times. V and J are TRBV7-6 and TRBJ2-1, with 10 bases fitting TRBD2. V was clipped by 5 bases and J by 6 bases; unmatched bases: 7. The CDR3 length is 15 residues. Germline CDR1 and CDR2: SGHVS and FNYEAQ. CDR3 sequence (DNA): TGTGCCAGCAGCCCCAGCGGGGGGGCTTTCAATGAGCAGTTCTTC. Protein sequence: CASSPSGGAFNEQFF.

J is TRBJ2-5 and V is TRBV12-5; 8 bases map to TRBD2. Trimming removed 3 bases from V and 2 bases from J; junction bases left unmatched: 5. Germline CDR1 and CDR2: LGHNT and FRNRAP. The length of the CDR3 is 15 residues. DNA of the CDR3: TGTGCTAGTGGTTTCCAGGGACTAGGACAAGAGACCCAGTACTTC. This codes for CASGFQGLGQETQYF. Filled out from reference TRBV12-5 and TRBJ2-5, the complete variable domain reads DARVTQTPRHKVTEMGQEVTMRCQPILGHNTVFWYRQTMMQGLELLAYFRNRAPLDDSGMPKDRFSAEMPDATLATLKIQPSEPRDSAVYFCASGFQGLGQETQYFGPGTRLLVL.

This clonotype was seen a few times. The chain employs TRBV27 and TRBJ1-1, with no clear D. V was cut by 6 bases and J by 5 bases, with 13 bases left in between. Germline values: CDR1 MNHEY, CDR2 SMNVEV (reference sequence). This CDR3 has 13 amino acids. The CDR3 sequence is CASRYSGLTEAFF. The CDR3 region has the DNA TGTGCCAGCAGGTATTCAGGTCTAACTGAAGCTTTCTTT.

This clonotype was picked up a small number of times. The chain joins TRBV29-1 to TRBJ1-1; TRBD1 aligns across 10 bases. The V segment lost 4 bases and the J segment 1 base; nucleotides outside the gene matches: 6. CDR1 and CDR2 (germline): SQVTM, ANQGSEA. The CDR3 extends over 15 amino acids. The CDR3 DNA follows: TGCAGCGTTGGTCCCGGACAGGGGGGGAACACTGAAGCTTTCTTT. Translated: CSVGPGQGGNTEAFF.

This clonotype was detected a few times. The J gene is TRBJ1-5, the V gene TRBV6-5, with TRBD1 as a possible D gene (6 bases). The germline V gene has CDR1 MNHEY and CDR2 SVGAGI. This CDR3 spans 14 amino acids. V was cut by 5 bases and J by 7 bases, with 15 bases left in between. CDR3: CASSPDQGPQPQHF. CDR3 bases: TGTGCCAGCAGTCCAGATCAGGGGCCCCAGCCCCAGCATTTT.

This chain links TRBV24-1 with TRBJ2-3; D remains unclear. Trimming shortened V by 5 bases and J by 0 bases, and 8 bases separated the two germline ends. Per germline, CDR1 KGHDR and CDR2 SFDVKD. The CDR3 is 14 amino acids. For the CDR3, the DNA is TGTGCCACCAGTGGGTCAGCTAGCACAGATACGCAGTATTTT. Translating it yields CATSGSASTDTQYF.

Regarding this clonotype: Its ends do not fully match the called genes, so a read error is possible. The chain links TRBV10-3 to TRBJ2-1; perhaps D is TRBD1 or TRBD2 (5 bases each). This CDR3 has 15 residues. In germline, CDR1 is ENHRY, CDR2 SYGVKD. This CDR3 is CTISPGTREPGEQFF. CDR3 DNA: TGTACCATCAGTCCCGGGACCCGGGAACCAGGGGAGCAGTTCTTC.

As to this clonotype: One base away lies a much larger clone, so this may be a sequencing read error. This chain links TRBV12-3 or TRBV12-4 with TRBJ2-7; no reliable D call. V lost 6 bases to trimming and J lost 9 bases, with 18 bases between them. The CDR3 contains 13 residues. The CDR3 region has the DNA TGTGCCAGCAGCCACGGCCCCGCGGATGTGCAGTACTTC. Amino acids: CASSHGPADVQYF.

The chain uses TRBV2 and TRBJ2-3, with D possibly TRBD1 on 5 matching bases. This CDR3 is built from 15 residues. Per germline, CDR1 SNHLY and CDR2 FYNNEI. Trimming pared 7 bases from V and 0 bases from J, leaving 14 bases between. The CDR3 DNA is TGTGCCAGCACTCCGGGCAGGGCTAGCACAGATACGCAGTATTTT. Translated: CASTPGRASTDTQYF.

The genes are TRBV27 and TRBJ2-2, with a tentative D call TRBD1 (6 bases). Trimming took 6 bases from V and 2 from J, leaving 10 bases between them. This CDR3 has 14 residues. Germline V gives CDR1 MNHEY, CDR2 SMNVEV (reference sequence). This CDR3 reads CASRDRDNTGELFF. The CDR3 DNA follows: TGTGCCAGCAGGGACAGAGACAACACCGGGGAGCTGTTTTTT.

The CDR3 coding sequence is TGTGCCAGCAGTGTACCGGGACAGGGACACAATCAGCCCCAGCATTTT. It is translated as CASSVPGQGHNQPQHF. V is TRBV6-2 or TRBV6-3 and J is TRBJ1-5; the match to TRBD1 covers 9 bases. V shed 5 bases, J shed 3 bases, and the junction held 8 bases outside the gene matches. Germline V CDR1 and CDR2: MNHEY, SVGEGT. This CDR3 region has 16 residues.

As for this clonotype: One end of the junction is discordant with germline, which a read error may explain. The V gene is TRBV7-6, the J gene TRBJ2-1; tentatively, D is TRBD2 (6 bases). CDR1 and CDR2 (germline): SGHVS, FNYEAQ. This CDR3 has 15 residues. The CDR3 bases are TGTGCTAGCAGCTCGGGACTCGGGGGTGGCAATGAGCAGTTCTTC. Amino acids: CASSSGLGGGNEQFF.

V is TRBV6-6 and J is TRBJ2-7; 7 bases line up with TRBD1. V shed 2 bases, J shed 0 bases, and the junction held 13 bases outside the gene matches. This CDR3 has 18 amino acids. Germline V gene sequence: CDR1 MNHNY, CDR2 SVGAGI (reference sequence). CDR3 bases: TGTGCCAGCAGTTACGGCGAGACAGGGCTCCTTATCTCCTACGAGCAGTACGTC. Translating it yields CASSYGETGLLISYEQYV.

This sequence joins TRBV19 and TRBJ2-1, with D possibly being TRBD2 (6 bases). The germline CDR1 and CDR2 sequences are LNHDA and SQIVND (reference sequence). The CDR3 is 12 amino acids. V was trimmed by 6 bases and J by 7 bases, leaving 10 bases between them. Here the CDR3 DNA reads TGTGCCAGTAGATCGGGGAGGAATGAGCAGTTCTTC. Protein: CASRSGRNEQFF.

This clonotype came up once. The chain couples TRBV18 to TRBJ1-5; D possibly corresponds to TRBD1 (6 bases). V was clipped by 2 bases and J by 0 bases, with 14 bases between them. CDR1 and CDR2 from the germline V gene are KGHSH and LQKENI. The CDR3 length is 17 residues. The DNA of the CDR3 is TGTGCCAGCTCACCAAGAGGGGGAGGCCATAGCAATCAGCCCCAGCATTTT. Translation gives CASSPRGGGHSNQPQHF.

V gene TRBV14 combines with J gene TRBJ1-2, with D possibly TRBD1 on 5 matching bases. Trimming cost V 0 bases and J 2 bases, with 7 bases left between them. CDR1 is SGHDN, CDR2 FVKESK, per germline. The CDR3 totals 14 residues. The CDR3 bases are TGTGCCAGCAGCCAAGATCAGGGAAACTATGGCTACACCTTC. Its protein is CASSQDQGNYGYTF. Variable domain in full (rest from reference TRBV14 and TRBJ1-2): EAGVTQFPSHSVIEKGQTVTLRCDPISGHDNLYWYRRVMGKEIKFLLHFVKESKQDESGMPNNRFLAERTGGTYSTLKVQPAELEDSGVYFCASSQDQGNYGYTFGSGTRLTVV.

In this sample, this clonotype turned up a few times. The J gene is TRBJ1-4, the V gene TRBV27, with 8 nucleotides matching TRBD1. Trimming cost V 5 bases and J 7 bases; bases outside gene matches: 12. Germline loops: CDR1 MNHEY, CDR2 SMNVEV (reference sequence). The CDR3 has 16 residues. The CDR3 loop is CASSPASDRESEKLFF. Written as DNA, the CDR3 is TGTGCCAGCAGTCCCGCTTCGGACAGGGAATCTGAAAAACTGTTTTTT.

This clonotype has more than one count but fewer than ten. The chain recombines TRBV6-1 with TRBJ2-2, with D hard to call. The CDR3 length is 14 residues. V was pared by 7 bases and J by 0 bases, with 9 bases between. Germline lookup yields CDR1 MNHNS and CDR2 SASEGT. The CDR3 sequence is CASTSRSNTGELFF. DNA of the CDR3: TGTGCCAGCACTAGTCGGTCGAACACCGGGGAGCTGTTTTTT.

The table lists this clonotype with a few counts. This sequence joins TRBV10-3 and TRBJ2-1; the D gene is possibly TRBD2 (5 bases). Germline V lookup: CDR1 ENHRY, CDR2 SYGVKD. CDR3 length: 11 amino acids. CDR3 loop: CAREFYNEQFF. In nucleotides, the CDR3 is TGTGCAAGGGAGTTCTACAATGAGCAGTTCTTC.

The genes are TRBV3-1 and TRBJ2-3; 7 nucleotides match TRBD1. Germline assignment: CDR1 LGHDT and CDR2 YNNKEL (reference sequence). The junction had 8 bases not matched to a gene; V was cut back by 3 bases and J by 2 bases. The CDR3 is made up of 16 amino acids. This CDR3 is CASSQAGTVNTDTQYF. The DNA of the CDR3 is TGTGCCAGCAGCCAGGCCGGGACAGTAAACACAGATACGCAGTATTTT.

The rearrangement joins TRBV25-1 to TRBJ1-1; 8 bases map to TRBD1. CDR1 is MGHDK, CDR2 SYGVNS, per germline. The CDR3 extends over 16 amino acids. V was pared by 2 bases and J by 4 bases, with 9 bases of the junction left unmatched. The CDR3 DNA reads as TGTGCCAGCAGTGAACCTGCGGGACAGGACTCCACTGAAGCTTTCTTT. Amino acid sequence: CASSEPAGQDSTEAFF.

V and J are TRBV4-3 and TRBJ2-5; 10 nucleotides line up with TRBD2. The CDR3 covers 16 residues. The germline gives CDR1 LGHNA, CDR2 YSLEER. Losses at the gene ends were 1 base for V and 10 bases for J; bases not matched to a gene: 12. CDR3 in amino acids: CASSQVAGGTIGGQYF. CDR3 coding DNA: TGCGCCAGCAGCCAAGTAGCGGGGGGAACAATCGGAGGCCAGTACTTC.